This T cell receptor (beta chain) stems from a study of identical twins. Study conclusions and caveats: Invariant MAIT and iNKT cells could partly confound zero-insertion analyses.

Trimming left V 0 bases short and J 0 bases short, with 16 bases between. The CDR3 loop spans 18 amino acids. Germline CDR1 and CDR2: LGHDT and YNNKEL (reference sequence). MiXCR, applied by TCRdb to the 5' RACE reads, yields one record per CDR3 protein. The sample records a few hundred thousand distinct CDR3 sequences, about 8% being singletons. This clonotype was counted at least ten times. Its antigen is undetermined. This sample also appeared in a second study, on yellow fever vaccine responses in identical twins.

The V call is TRBV3-1, the J call TRBJ2-3; D remains ambiguous. Material for sequencing was CD8+ T cells sorted from blood. The receptor was isolated from a woman under 30 in good health. The CDR3, as DNA: TGTGCCAGCAGCCAAGATTTACTGGCCGACACTAGCACAGATACGCAGTATTTT. Amino acid sequence: CASSQDLLADTSTDTQYF.